This T cell receptor beta chain was observed in a study of regulatory T cells in long-lasting Graves disease. Across the study: The study counted Graves' disease as persistent given over 5 years of antithyroid drugs and positive TSH receptor antibodies. Broader study findings: Accuracy was possibly reduced by small sample size. TCR diversity was lower in persistent than newly diagnosed Graves' disease. Preferential use of TRBV28, TRBJ1-2 and TRBJ2-5 was seen in persistent disease.

As to time point: persistent/refractory GD, antithyroid drugs over 5 years with positive TRAb. Following extraction of RNA from PBMCs, that RNA was used to make the TCR library. HTBI primers from iRepertoire and Arm-PCR of CDR3 regions yielded the TCR beta libraries. Each CDR3 protein is one row after TCRdb ran MiXCR on the multiplex PCR reads. The sample consists of under 500,000 distinct CDR3 sequences, around 20% of them appearing once. Germline lookup yields CDR1 WNHNN and CDR2 SYGVQD (reference sequence). CDR3 length: 14 amino acids. A remark on this clonotype: What it binds is unknown. The junction departs from the called germline gene at one end, perhaps through a read error.

V usage is TRBV10-1 and J usage is TRBJ2-7; 10 bases agree with TRBD2. This TCR was sampled from a female donor with Graves disease. This specimen consisted of peripheral blood mononuclear cells (PBMCs), obtained when the disease was refractory, from a patient treated with antithyroid drugs. The CDR3: CASSEVAGGYEQYF. The CDR3, as DNA: TGTGCCAGCAGTGAAGTAGCGGGAGGCTACGAGCAGTACTTC.